The 23 T cell receptor beta chains below come from one sample, sequenced in a study of T cell responses to AZD1222 COVID-19 vaccine. The table came from immunoSEQ multiplex PCR; TCRdb's copy has only in-frame clones and leaves some out. The data show tens of thousands of clones, about 89% seen once. This material consisted of peripheral blood, taken on day 0 of MenACWY control vaccination. Every receptor here comes from an adult in good health.

The rearrangement joins TRBV7-8 to TRBJ2-6, with D perhaps matching TRBD2 (6 bases). This CDR3 has 16 amino acids. V was cut by 1 base and J by 3 bases, with 10 bases left in between. Germline V gives CDR1 SGHVS, CDR2 FQNEAQ. DNA for the CDR3: TGTGCCAGCAGCTTAGAGCGGGTTTATGGGGCCAACGTCCTGACTTTC. Its translation is CASSLERVYGANVLTF.

V usage is TRBV6-2 or TRBV6-3 and J usage is TRBJ1-2; D might be TRBD1 (5 bases). Germline lookup yields CDR1 MNHEY and CDR2 SVGEGT. There are 14 residues in the CDR3. Trimming took off 2 bases at V and 6 bases at J, with 13 bases between the two ends. In DNA form, the CDR3 reads TGTGCCAGCAGTTACCAGGGCCTCCGGGATGGCTACACCTTC. Its translation: CASSYQGLRDGYTF.

V gene TRBV5-1 combines with J gene TRBJ2-1, with 7 nucleotides matching TRBD2. The CDR3 sequence is 15 residues long. The V segment lost 1 base and the J segment 5 bases; nucleotides outside the gene matches: 6. CDR1 is SGHRS, CDR2 YFSETQ, per germline. This CDR3 is CASSLLASGNNEQFF. The DNA of the CDR3 is TGCGCCAGCAGCTTGCTGGCTAGCGGTAACAATGAGCAGTTCTTC.

As for this clone: At one end, the junction sequence differs from germline, possibly due to a read error. This chain uses TRBV10-2 with TRBJ2-5, with 7 positions matching TRBD2. This CDR3 has 14 amino acids. Germline V gene lookup returns CDR1 WSHSY and CDR2 SAAADI. The CDR3 is CASSILAAQEAQYF. The CDR3 bases are TGCGCCAGCAGTATCCTAGCGGCCCAAGAGGCCCAGTACTTC.

The V call is TRBV7-9, the J call TRBJ1-1, with 9 bases identical to TRBD1. Trimming cost V 5 bases and J 3 bases; bases outside gene matches: 7. This CDR3 region has 15 residues. The germline gives CDR1 SEHNR, CDR2 FQNEAQ (reference sequence). In DNA form, the CDR3 reads TGTGCCAGCAGCGCCACAGGGGGCAGAGACACTGAAGCTTTCTTT. It translates to CASSATGGRDTEAFF.

The chain carries TRBV24-1 and TRBJ2-1; no definite D call. The CDR3 is 13 residues long. The ends were cut back, 3 bases at V and 4 bases at J, with 6 bases in the middle. CDR1 KGHDR and CDR2 SFDVKD come from the germline V gene. CDR3 nucleotides: TGTGCCACCAGTGATCCTCAGTACAATGAGCAGTTCTTC. This sequence encodes CATSDPQYNEQFF.

The chain employs TRBV19 and TRBJ2-3, with D unclear. V was clipped by 8 bases and J by 6 bases, with 18 bases between them. Germline V gene sequence: CDR1 LNHDA, CDR2 SQIVND (reference sequence). This CDR3 has 14 residues. The CDR3, as DNA: TGTGCCAGTTCTTTCACCCCAAATTCCGATACGCAGTATTTT. It is translated as CASSFTPNSDTQYF.

The genes are TRBV4-3 and TRBJ1-5; the match to TRBD1 covers 12 bases. From germline, CDR1 is LGHNA and CDR2 YSLEER. Unmatched junction bases numbered 11, after V lost 4 bases and J lost 7 bases. The length of the CDR3 is 17 residues. CDR3 loop: CASSPGTGGPRVQPQHF. The CDR3, as DNA: TGCGCCAGCAGCCCGGGGACAGGGGGCCCCCGTGTACAGCCCCAGCATTTT.

The chain has TRBV5-8 and TRBJ2-7, with 7 nucleotides matching TRBD2. CDR3 length: 16 residues. Trimming removed 1 base from V and 2 bases from J; junction bases left unmatched: 9. Per the germline V gene, CDR1 is SGHTS and CDR2 is YDEGEE. In nucleotides, the CDR3 is TGTGCCAGCAGCTTGTATTCGGTACGGGAGGCCTACGAGCAGTACTTC. It yields the protein CASSLYSVREAYEQYF.

The chain is built from TRBV7-2 and TRBJ2-7; D is uncertain. CDR3 length: 13 amino acids. In germline, CDR1 is SGHTA, CDR2 FQGNSA. V shed 1 base and J shed 0 bases, with 4 bases lying between them. The CDR3 coding sequence is TGTGCCAGCAGCTTAGATGCCTCCTACGAGCAGTACTTC. This gives the protein CASSLDASYEQYF.

This chain joins TRBV14 and TRBJ2-1; possible D gene TRBD2, 5 bases. The CDR3 has 13 amino acids. Trimming took 5 bases from V and 4 from J, leaving 9 bases between them. CDR1 is SGHDN, CDR2 FVKESK, per germline. CDR3 nucleotide sequence: TGTGCCAGCAGCTTCGCGGGTTACAATGAGCAGTTCTTC. Amino acid sequence: CASSFAGYNEQFF.

The rearrangement uses TRBV11-2 and TRBJ2-7, with D possibly called TRBD1 or TRBD2 (5 bases each). Trimming took 4 bases from V and 4 from J, leaving 20 bases between them. From germline, CDR1 is SGHAT and CDR2 FQNNGV. The CDR3 loop spans 16 amino acids. The CDR3 nucleotides read TGTGCCAGCAGCTCCGGGGTGTTGAGCGGACAATACGAGCAGTACTTC. Residues: CASSSGVLSGQYEQYF. Full variable domain (missing parts from reference TRBV11-2 and TRBJ2-7): EAGVAQSPRYKIIEKRQSVAFWCNPISGHATLYWYQQILGQGPKLLIQFQNNGVVDDSQLPKDRFSAERLKGVDSTLKIQPAKLEDSAVYLCASSSGVLSGQYEQYFGPGTRLTVT.

The V call is TRBV5-1, the J call TRBJ2-2; D is unclear. Germline CDR1 and CDR2: SGHRS and YFSETQ. The CDR3 totals 14 residues. Trimming removed 0 bases from V and 6 bases from J, with 9 bases in between. The CDR3 region has the DNA TGCGCCAGCAGCTTGGAAAACACAGCCGGGGAGCTGTTTTTT. This translates into CASSLENTAGELFF.

The chain recombines TRBV30 with TRBJ2-1; possibly TRBD1 for D (5 bases). Germline V gene sequence: CDR1 GTSNPN, CDR2 SVGIG (reference sequence). The ends were cut back, 0 bases at V and 6 bases at J, with 15 bases in the middle. CDR3 length equals 15 residues. CDR3 nucleotide sequence: TGTGCCTGGAGTGTACAGGTAGACTCCCCCAATGAGCAGTTCTTC. Translated: CAWSVQVDSPNEQFF. The full variable domain, rest sourced from reference TRBV30 and TRBJ2-1, is SQTIHQWPATLVQPVGSPLSLECTVEGTSNPNLYWYRQAAGRGLQLLFYSVGIGQISSEVPQNLSASRPQDRQFILSSKKLLLSDSGFYLCAWSVQVDSPNEQFFGPGTRLTVL.

The chain couples TRBV19 to TRBJ1-2; maybe TRBD1 (5 bases). V was trimmed by 4 bases and J by 2 bases, leaving 20 bases between them. CDR3 size: 17 residues. From germline, CDR1 is LNHDA and CDR2 SQIVND (reference sequence). CDR3 DNA: TGTGCCAGTAGTACAAGACAGCCGAGTCTCCTGAACTATGGCTACACCTTC. Its translation is CASSTRQPSLLNYGYTF.

The chain has TRBV9 and TRBJ2-2, with TRBD1 matching over 11 bases. Germline values: CDR1 SGDLS, CDR2 YYNGEE. CDR3 length equals 14 residues. Losses at the gene ends were 4 bases for V and 10 bases for J; bases not matched to a gene: 6. The CDR3 reads CASSSRTGGAELFF. DNA for the CDR3: TGTGCCAGCAGCTCCAGGACAGGGGGCGCGGAGCTGTTTTTT.

This chain links TRBV30 with TRBJ2-3; D possibly corresponds to TRBD2 (6 bases). CDR1 and CDR2 (germline): GTSNPN, SVGIG (reference sequence). Trimming cost V 3 bases and J 2 bases, with 21 bases left between them. The CDR3 runs to 17 residues. The CDR3 region is CAWRRTELAKDTDTQYF. The CDR3 bases are TGTGCCTGGAGACGAACTGAACTAGCCAAGGACACAGATACGCAGTATTTT.

V and J are TRBV6-5 and TRBJ2-2; 8 positions agree with TRBD1. This CDR3 has 15 amino acids. Germline V gives CDR1 MNHEY, CDR2 SVGAGI. J was trimmed by 6 bases and V by 2 bases; bases with no gene match: 5. The CDR3 DNA follows: TGTGCCAGCAGTTACGGGCAGGGGGCGCCCGGGGAGCTGTTTTTT. Translation gives CASSYGQGAPGELFF.

On this clone: Distinct nucleotide sequences in the sample also encode this CDR3. V is TRBV27 and J is TRBJ1-1; no firm D call. The CDR3 spans 11 residues. Germline V gene sequence: CDR1 MNHEY, CDR2 SMNVEV (reference sequence). Trimming took off 6 bases at V and 4 bases at J, with 6 bases between the two ends. The CDR3 loop is CASRLGTEAFF. CDR3 bases: TGTGCCAGCAGGCTCGGCACTGAAGCTTTCTTT.

J is TRBJ2-7 and V is TRBV9, with 15 bases identical to TRBD2. Trimming at V came to 2 bases and at J to 4 bases, leaving 1 base not matched to a gene. The CDR3 length is 15 residues. CDR1 is SGDLS, CDR2 YYNGEE, per germline. CDR3 region: CASSVGLAGGYEQYF. CDR3 DNA: TGTGCCAGCAGCGTCGGACTAGCGGGAGGGTACGAGCAGTACTTC.

The rearrangement joins TRBV5-8 to TRBJ2-3; the D gene is possibly TRBD1 (6 bases). Trimming stripped 6 bases from V and 1 base from J, with 18 bases between. From germline, CDR1 is SGHTS and CDR2 YDEGEE. The CDR3 spans 16 residues. CDR3 coding DNA: TGTGCCAGCACTTTTACCGGGACACTTCGCACAGATACGCAGTATTTT. It encodes CASTFTGTLRTDTQYF.

The chain combines TRBV21-1 with TRBJ1-1. TRBV21-1 is given as a pseudogene. The CDR3 is 20 amino acids. The CDR3 bases are TGTGCCAGCAGCAAAACTTTCCCTAAAAGGGGGGTAAACCCAGGCGCTGAAGCTTTCTTT. It codes for CASSKTFPKRGVNPGAEAFF.

The V call is TRBV11-2, the J call TRBJ2-7; D possibly corresponds to TRBD2 (5 bases). The germline V gene encodes CDR1 SGHAT and CDR2 FQNNGV. The length of the CDR3 is 12 residues. Trimming cost V 9 bases and J 2 bases, with 11 bases left between them. The CDR3 region is CASESGPYEQYF. For the CDR3, the DNA is TGTGCCAGTGAGAGCGGTCCCTACGAGCAGTACTTC.